These 14 T cell receptor beta chains originate from one sample sequenced in a study of regulatory T cells in long-lasting Graves disease. Libraries of TCR beta came from iRepertoire HTBI primers plus Arm-PCR of CDR3 regions. TCRdb reprocessed the multiplex PCR reads via MiXCR and lists one record per CDR3 protein. The table shows approximately 270,000 distinct CDR3 sequences, with 15% to 20% occurring only once. Time point here: newly diagnosed GD, antithyroid drugs for less than 3 months. Extracted PBMC RNA gave rise to the TCR library. The same sample was also used in a study of T cells in Graves' hyperthyroidism and ophthalmopathy.

Sequenced material: peripheral blood mononuclear cells (PBMCs), taken at new diagnosis, from a patient treated with antithyroid drugs. These receptors were taken from a woman between 25 and 40 years old with Graves disease.

In this sample, this clonotype turned up a few times. The chain uses TRBV5-1 and TRBJ2-4; possible D gene TRBD2, 7 bases. This CDR3 contains 16 residues. CDR1 SGHRS and CDR2 YFSETQ come from the germline V gene. V gave up 1 base and J gave up 2 bases, with 13 bases separating them. The CDR3 sequence is CASSLYGGQTKNIQYF. The CDR3 DNA reads as TGCGCCAGCAGCTTGTACGGGGGGCAAACCAAAAACATTCAGTACTTC.

This clonotype was counted ten times or more. The J gene is TRBJ1-1, the V gene TRBV3-1; possibly TRBD1 for D (5 bases). This CDR3 is built from 12 residues. CDR1 LGHDT and CDR2 YNNKEL come from the germline V gene (reference sequence). V dropped 2 bases and J dropped 6 bases, with 7 bases sitting between them. CDR3 sequence: CASSQTTAEAFF. CDR3 DNA sequence: TGTGCCAGCAGCCAAACGACAGCTGAAGCTTTCTTT.

In its sample, this clonotype was seen a few times. The V gene is TRBV10-3, the J gene TRBJ1-2; D gene uncertain. The CDR3 extends over 13 amino acids. With 2 bases removed from V and 7 bases from J, the gap between germline ends came to 11 bases. Germline loops: CDR1 ENHRY, CDR2 SYGVKD. CDR3 protein: CAISEVAVCGYTF. Here the CDR3 DNA reads TGTGCCATCAGTGAGGTAGCAGTCTGTGGCTACACCTTC.

This clonotype has a count of ten or more. V is TRBV7-6 and J is TRBJ1-6, with a weak D call TRBD1 (5 bases). Germline V gives CDR1 SGHVS, CDR2 FNYEAQ. Trimming shortened V by 5 bases and J by 5 bases, and 13 bases separated the two germline ends. The CDR3 sequence is 15 residues long. The CDR3 nucleotides are TGTGCCAGCAGCCCCACGACAGACAATAATTCACCCCTCCACTTT. It codes for CASSPTTDNNSPLHF.

This clonotype was observed a handful of times. This CDR3 reads CASGSYLWADTQYF. In DNA, the CDR3 is TGTGCTAGTGGTTCTTACCTGTGGGCAGATACGCAGTATTTT. The chain employs TRBV12-5 and TRBJ2-3; no clear D. The CDR3 sequence is 14 residues long. Trimming cost V 4 bases and J 4 bases, with 12 bases left between them. Germline CDR1 reads LGHNT; CDR2 reads FRNRAP.

This clonotype has ten or more counts. The genes are TRBV20-1 and TRBJ1-2, with TRBD1 identical over 9 bases. Germline CDR1 DFQATT, CDR2 SNEGSKA (reference sequence). V shed 5 bases, J shed 7 bases, and the junction held 17 bases outside the gene matches. The length of the CDR3 is 16 residues. The CDR3 reads CSADLGQGLYRGGYTF. Here the CDR3 DNA reads TGCAGTGCTGACCTGGGACAGGGATTATACCGTGGTGGCTACACCTTC.

In its sample, this clonotype was seen many times. The chain recombines TRBV27 with TRBJ1-2, with D possibly TRBD1 on 6 matching bases. The CDR3 runs 13 residues. Germline V gene sequence: CDR1 MNHEY, CDR2 SMNVEV (reference sequence). Trimming removed 3 bases at V and 8 bases at J, with 13 bases between. The CDR3 DNA follows: TGTGCCAGCAGTTTTGTGGGGGCCGAGGGCTACACCTTC. This codes for CASSFVGAEGYTF.

This clonotype was detected many times. This rearrangement joins TRBV6-1 to TRBJ1-1; D remains unclear. V lost 5 bases, J lost 1 base, and 11 bases lay in between. Per the germline V gene, CDR1 is MNHNS and CDR2 is SASEGT. The CDR3 is made up of 14 amino acids. CDR3: CASSTLRQNTEAFF. The CDR3 DNA reads TGTGCCAGCAGTACCCTTCGACAGAACACTGAAGCTTTCTTT.

This clonotype was picked up many times. This chain joins TRBV3-1 and TRBJ2-5; 8 positions agree with TRBD2. Losses at the gene ends were 4 bases for V and 5 bases for J; bases not matched to a gene: 6. The CDR3 contains 14 residues. Germline V CDR1 and CDR2: LGHDT, YNNKEL (reference sequence). CDR3 sequence: CASSLIAGRETQYF. The DNA for the CDR3 is TGTGCCAGCAGCCTTATAGCGGGGAGGGAGACCCAGTACTTC.

About this clonotype: A much larger clone sits a single nucleotide away, making a read error possible. CDR3 sequence (DNA): TGTGCCAGCAGCACGGGGGTTGCGGAGTACGAGCAGTACTTC. Protein sequence: CASSTGVAEYEQYF. The V gene is TRBV7-9, the J gene TRBJ2-7, with a possible D match to TRBD2 (6 bases). The CDR3 has 14 amino acids. The V gene lost 5 bases and the J gene lost 4 bases, with 15 bases spanning the gap. CDR1 and CDR2 (germline): SEHNR, FQNEAQ (reference sequence).

In the case of this clonotype: This may be a read error, as it is one base from a much larger clone. This rearrangement joins TRBV4-2 to TRBJ1-2, with unresolved D. Trimming took off 0 bases at V and 8 bases at J, with 7 bases between the two ends. The CDR3 runs 12 residues. Germline V gene lookup returns CDR1 LGHNA and CDR2 YNFKEQ. DNA for the CDR3: TGTGCCAGCAGCCAAGATCGGCGGGGCTACACCTTC. Its translation: CASSQDRRGYTF.

The gene calls are TRBV18 and TRBJ1-1, with TRBD1 as a possible D gene (6 bases). Germline lookup yields CDR1 KGHSH and CDR2 LQKENI. This CDR3 has 15 amino acids. V was cut by 6 bases and J by 4 bases, with 18 bases left in between. The CDR3: CASSDGTGGVTEAFF. In DNA form, the CDR3 reads TGTGCCAGCTCGGACGGGACTGGGGGCGTCACTGAAGCTTTCTTT.

The table lists this clonotype with many counts. This chain joins TRBV5-6 and TRBJ1-1, with D perhaps matching TRBD1 (5 bases). CDR1 and CDR2 from the germline V gene are SGHDT and YYEEEE. This CDR3 is built from 15 residues. V was pared by 0 bases and J by 4 bases, with 13 bases between. CDR3 in amino acids: CASSLDPGGGTEAFF. CDR3 sequence (DNA): TGTGCCAGCAGCTTGGACCCGGGGGGGGGCACTGAAGCTTTCTTT.

The V gene is TRBV30, the J gene TRBJ1-4; D is uncertain. Germline CDR1 GTSNPN, CDR2 SVGIG (reference sequence). V lost 5 bases, J lost 4 bases, and 5 bases lay in between. The CDR3 has 11 amino acids. The CDR3 protein is CAWAGNEKLFF. CDR3 in DNA: TGTGCCTGGGCGGGTAATGAAAAACTGTTTTTT.